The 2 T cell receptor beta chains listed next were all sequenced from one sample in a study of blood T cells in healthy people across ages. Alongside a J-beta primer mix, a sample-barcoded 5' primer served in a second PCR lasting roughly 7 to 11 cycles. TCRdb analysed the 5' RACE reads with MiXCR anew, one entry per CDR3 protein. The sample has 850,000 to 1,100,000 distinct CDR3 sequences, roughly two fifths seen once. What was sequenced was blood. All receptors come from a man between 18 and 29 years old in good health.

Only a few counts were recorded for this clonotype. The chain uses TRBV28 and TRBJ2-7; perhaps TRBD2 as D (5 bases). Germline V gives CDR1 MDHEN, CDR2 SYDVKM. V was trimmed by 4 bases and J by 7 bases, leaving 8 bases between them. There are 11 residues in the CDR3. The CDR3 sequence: CASSSEGEQYF. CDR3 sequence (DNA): TGTGCCAGCAGTTCCGAGGGTGAGCAGTACTTC.

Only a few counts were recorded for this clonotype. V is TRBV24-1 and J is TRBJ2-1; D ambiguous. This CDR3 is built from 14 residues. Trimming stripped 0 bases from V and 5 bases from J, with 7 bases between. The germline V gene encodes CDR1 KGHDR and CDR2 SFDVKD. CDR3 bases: TGTGCCACCAGTGATTTGGGGTTCGACAATGAGCAGTTCTTC. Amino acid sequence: CATSDLGFDNEQFF.